This T cell receptor (beta chain) stems from a study of human T cells and chemical hapten exposure. Library preparation tagged each individual cDNA molecule with a unique molecular identifier. TCRdb recomputed calls from the RACE reads with MiXCR, one row per CDR3 protein. The sample yields 350,000 to 400,000 distinct CDR3 sequences, less than 6.5% seen once. Sample time point: pre-sensitization, week 0. Treatment meaning: therapeutic diphenylcyclopropenone sensitization with weekly scalp DPC. The authors extracted total RNA from unfractionated whole blood. This CDR3 has 14 residues. The V end lost 2 bases, the J end lost 5 bases, and 12 bases lay between the germline ends. CDR1 is MNHEY and CDR2 is SVGEGT in the germline V gene. At least ten counts were recorded for this clonotype.

Specimen: whole blood, collected in connection with sensitization to the hapten diphenylcyclopropenone (DPC). The clonotype comes from a woman aged 45 to 65 with alopecia areata. Some clones in this sample may be carry-over from other donors' samples. J is TRBJ1-1 and V is TRBV6-2 or TRBV6-3; no definite D call. The CDR3 region is CASSYDWGRTEAFF. Written as DNA, the CDR3 is TGTGCCAGCAGTTACGATTGGGGAAGAACTGAAGCTTTCTTT.